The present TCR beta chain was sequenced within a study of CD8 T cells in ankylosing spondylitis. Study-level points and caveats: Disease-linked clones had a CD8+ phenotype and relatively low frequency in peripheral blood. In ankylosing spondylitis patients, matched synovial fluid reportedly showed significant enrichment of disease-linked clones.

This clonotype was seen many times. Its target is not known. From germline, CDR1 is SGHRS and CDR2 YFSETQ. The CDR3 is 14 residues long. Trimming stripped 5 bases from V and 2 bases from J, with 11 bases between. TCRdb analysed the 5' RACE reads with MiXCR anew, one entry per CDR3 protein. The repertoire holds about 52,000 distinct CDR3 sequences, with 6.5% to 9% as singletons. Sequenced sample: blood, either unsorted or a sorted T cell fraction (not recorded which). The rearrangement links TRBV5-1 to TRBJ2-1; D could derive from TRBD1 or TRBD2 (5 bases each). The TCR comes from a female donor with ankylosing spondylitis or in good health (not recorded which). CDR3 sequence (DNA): TGCGCCAGCAGGGCACTGGGACCCTACAATGAGCAGTTCTTC. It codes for CASRALGPYNEQFF. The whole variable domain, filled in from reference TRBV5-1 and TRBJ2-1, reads KAGVTQTPRYLIKTRGQQVTLSCSPISGHRSVSWYQQTPGQGLQFLFEYFSETQRNKGNFPGRFSGRQFSNSRSEMNVSTLELGDSALYLCASRALGPYNEQFFGPGTRLTVL.